The sequence of this T cell receptor beta chain was determined in a study of blood T cell repertoires in COVID-19. Overall study: COVID-19 samples from acute and convalescent phases originated in the United States, Italy and Spain. Sources were T cells, B-cell-depleted T cells, or PBMCs; the material itself was cDNA or gDNA.

This clone was picked up one time. Original handling: Amplifying reference gene primers gave estimates of nucleated cell counts. Here immunoSEQ multiplex PCR was the method, and the copy in TCRdb shows in-frame clones only, minus some. The V and J calls and the clone size are those of that table, but D and trimming were determined from the DNA. The table includes about 48,000 clones, about 83% detected once. Trimming left V 3 bases short and J 8 bases short, with 17 bases between. Germline assignment: CDR1 SGHNT and CDR2 YYREEE (reference sequence). The CDR3 is 14 amino acids. This clonotype originated in a human donor in a cohort sampled during active COVID-19. The V gene is TRBV5-4, the J gene TRBJ1-1; D may be TRBD1 (5 bases). Sequencing was performed on peripheral blood. The CDR3 DNA sequence: TGTGCCAGCAGCTCATTGGGGCGCCCAAACGAAGCTTTCTTT. Protein product: CASSSLGRPNEAFF.